This section outlines one TCR beta chain sequence together with its context. The CDR3 is 15 amino acids. With 5 bases clipped from V and 5 bases from J, the junction kept 9 bases outside the gene matches. Per the germline V gene, CDR1 is SGHTA and CDR2 is FQGTGA. As processed by the authors: Quantification of nucleated cells was approximated via reference gene primer amplification. This table comes from immunoSEQ multiplex PCR, and its TCRdb copy is limited to in-frame clones, with some not included. The V and J calls and clone size are taken from that table; D and trimming were inferred from the DNA. The table shows about 200,000 clones, with around 82% occurring only once. This entry belongs to a study of blood T cell repertoires in COVID-19. Study in general: There were acute and convalescent COVID-19 samples, and they came from the United States, Italy and Spain.

The receptor's source is a woman in her 70s with acute or convalescent COVID-19. The sequenced sample consisted of peripheral blood. This chain uses TRBV7-3 with TRBJ2-3; 8 nucleotides agree with TRBD2. CDR3 nucleotide sequence: TGTGCCAGCAGCCCCCGGGTCAGCGGGGGAGATACGCAGTATTTT. It yields the protein CASSPRVSGGDTQYF.